Only a few counts were recorded for the clone carrying this T cell receptor beta chain. Its cognate antigen is unknown. This entry comes from a study of early T cells in non-severe SARS-CoV-2 infection. Overall study context: Sequencing input comprised bulk RNA from unsorted whole blood; chain pairing was not available. Whole-study findings and limits: In VDJdb matching, anti-spike CD8 responses were favored while private and CD4 specificities went missing.

Unique molecular identifier tags were affixed to discrete cDNA molecules. TCRdb reprocessed the 5' RACE reads with MiXCR, giving one entry per CDR3 protein. The sample shows approximately 90,000 distinct CDR3 sequences, approximately 12% of them seen only once. The germline gives CDR1 DFQATT, CDR2 SNEGSKA (reference sequence). The CDR3 consists of 12 residues. With 3 bases removed from V and 8 bases from J, the gap between germline ends came to 11 bases. The sequence was obtained from an adult who was a healthcare worker with PCR-confirmed SARS-CoV-2 infection or an uninfected control (not recorded which). V gene TRBV20-1 combines with J gene TRBJ2-1; perhaps TRBD2 as D (6 bases). Here the sequenced sample was whole blood, taken at baseline. The chain's CDR3 is CSASRERDEQFF. In DNA form, the CDR3 reads TGCAGTGCTAGCCGGGAGAGGGATGAGCAGTTCTTC.